This TCR beta chain was sequenced during a study of T cell responses to AZD1222 COVID-19 vaccine. The study's findings and limits: The sample set comprised mostly white British donors with more females, and clonal diversity was possibly underestimated.

The CDR3 is 12 amino acids. V lost 6 bases and J 9 bases, leaving 11 bases between the germline ends. Germline loops: CDR1 LNHDA, CDR2 SQIVND (reference sequence). As for this clone: Its specificity is not known.

The protocol was immunoSEQ multiplex PCR, while the TCRdb copy is restricted to in-frame clones and leaves out a portion. The table has over 30,000 clones, just over 85% seen once. The source was peripheral blood, collected 28 days after the second dose of the MenACWY control vaccine. The TCR sequence derives from an adult who received the MenACWY meningococcal vaccine as a control. V usage is TRBV19 and J usage is TRBJ2-2, with D possibly matching TRBD2 (5 bases). The CDR3 here is CASSATGWELFF. The CDR3 DNA sequence: TGTGCCAGTAGCGCGACGGGGTGGGAGCTGTTTTTT.